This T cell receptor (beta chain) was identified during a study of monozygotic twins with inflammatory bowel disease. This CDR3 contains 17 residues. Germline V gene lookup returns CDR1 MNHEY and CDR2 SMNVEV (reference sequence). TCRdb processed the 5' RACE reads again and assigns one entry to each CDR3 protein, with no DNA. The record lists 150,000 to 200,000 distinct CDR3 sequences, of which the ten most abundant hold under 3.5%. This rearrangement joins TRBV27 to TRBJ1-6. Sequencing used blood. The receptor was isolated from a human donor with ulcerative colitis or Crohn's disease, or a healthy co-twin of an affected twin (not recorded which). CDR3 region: CASSLYPGSSYNSPLHF.